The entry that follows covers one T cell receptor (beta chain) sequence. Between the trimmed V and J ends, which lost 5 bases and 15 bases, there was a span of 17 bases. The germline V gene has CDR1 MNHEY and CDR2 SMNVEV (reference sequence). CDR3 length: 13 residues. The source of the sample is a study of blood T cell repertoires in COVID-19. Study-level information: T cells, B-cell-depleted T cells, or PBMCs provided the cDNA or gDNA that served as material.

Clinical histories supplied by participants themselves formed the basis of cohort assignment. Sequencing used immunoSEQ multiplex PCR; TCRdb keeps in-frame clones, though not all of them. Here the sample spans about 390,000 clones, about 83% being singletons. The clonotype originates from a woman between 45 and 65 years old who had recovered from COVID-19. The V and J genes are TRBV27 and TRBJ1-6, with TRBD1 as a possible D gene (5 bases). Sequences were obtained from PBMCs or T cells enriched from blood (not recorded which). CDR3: CASSPPPGILLHF. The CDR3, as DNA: TGTGCCAGCAGTCCCCCCCCAGGGATCCTCCTCCACTTT.